This T cell receptor beta chain was captured in a study of blood T cells in healthy people across ages. As to this clonotype: Its antigen is undetermined.

Per germline, CDR1 MDHEN and CDR2 SYDVKM. The CDR3 is 15 amino acids. Next came a second PCR, run for 7 to 11 cycles, which used a sample-barcoded 5' primer along with a J-beta primer mix. TCRdb ran MiXCR on the 5' RACE reads and lists one entry per CDR3 protein. The sample yields hundreds of thousands of distinct CDR3 sequences, 40% to 50% seen once. General study points: A strong correlation between TCR beta diversity and naive T cell percentage was seen.

Input material: blood. The receptor was derived from a man older than 75 in good health. This rearrangement joins TRBV28 to TRBJ2-7; 8 bases align to TRBD1. The end of the DNA fits TRBJ2-4 better, so the J call may be wrong. The CDR3 loop is CASRSPGTGESIQYF. In DNA form, the CDR3 reads TGTGCCAGCAGGTCCCCCGGGACAGGAGAAAGCATTCAGTACTTC.